This T cell receptor (beta chain) was sequenced in a study of cytotoxic CD8 clonotypes in ibrutinib-treated CLL (TCRdb year 2021). Study-wide context: The cohort was composed of ten to eleven relapsed/refractory and approximately 14 treatment-naive patients; IGHV unmutated status was identified in 17 patients. Patients were still on ibrutinib when every remission and progressive disease sample was collected. Samples at response were collected after a median of 12 months of treatment, with a range of about 6 to 36 months. On average, each sample had approximately 260,000 productive templates and more than 75,000 productive rearrangements. Cryopreserved peripheral blood mononuclear cells were collected at three points: before therapy, at response, and at either sustained remission or disease progression. Responses were partial in about 25 patients and complete in 2; after median around 65 months follow-up, about 14 stayed in remission and about twelve progressed. Longitudinal samples were available for about 30% of the roughly 90 trial participants.

The study at large found these results: Lymph node repertoires were not examined, and the timing of sampling was not matched between patients in sustained remission and those whose disease progressed. At baseline, clonality was higher than in age-matched healthy donors and showed a strong correlation with circulating CD8+ T-cell counts. Clonality increased at ibrutinib response, stayed stable in sustained remission, and fell back toward baseline at progression. Public clonotypes were rare and either contracted or stayed stable during treatment, and the rise in clonality at ibrutinib response reflected the expansion of private clonotypes.

The goal of deep resolution MiSeq sequencing was a depth between 1 in 1 million and 1 in 200,000 T cells, and coverage averaged 10x per clonotype. TCR beta libraries were generated with the immunoSEQ hsTCRB Kit. The paper's data handling went like this. ImmunoSEQ Data Assistant and ImmunoSEQ Analyzer were used for data analysis, and V, D and J genes were assigned according to IMGT definitions. Clonality, which ranges from 0 to 1, was calculated by subtracting the normalized Shannon entropy of productive rearrangement frequencies from one. Only overrepresented clonotypes making up at least 0.05% of the repertoire of each patient were included in the public clonotype analysis. Thirteen repertoires from age-matched healthy donors, obtained from immuneACCESS, served as clonality controls. The immuneACCESS repertoire file appears here via TCRdb, limited to in-frame rearrangements. These files lack a portion of the clones; in checked studies, under half of the deficit traces to unresolved V genes, and the cause of the others is not known. The V and J calls and clone size were taken over from that table, and D and trimming were inferred from the DNA. This sample is represented by about 140,000 clones; more than 75% of them were singletons. Jointly, the top ten make up 7.5% to 8% of the sample.

Notes on this clone: No antigen is known for it. Base qualities are not recorded, but no much larger clone differs from it by a single base.

The CDR3 goes from the cysteine to the phenylalanine over 16 residues. The only DNA kept is the CDR3, 48 bases in frame from the first base. CDR1 and CDR2 (MDHEN, SYDVKM) derive from the germline V gene. Relative to germline, V is missing 6 bases and J is missing 2 bases, with 10 bases of the junction outside any gene match. For TCR beta library preparation, approximately 1.9 micrograms of genomic DNA was extracted from cryopreserved PBMCs. Longitudinal blood samples from CLL patients on ibrutinib monotherapy were analyzed using high-throughput TCR beta sequencing. The patients were enrolled in a single-center, open-label phase 2 trial of ibrutinib monotherapy.

The chain is made from TRBV28 and TRBJ2-3, with 8 junctional bases fitting TRBD1. Sequenced here: PBMCs, sampled after 36 months of ibrutinib treatment. The TCR originated in a human donor with chronic lymphocytic leukemia. The DNA reads as follows: TGTGCCAGCAGCCCGGGACAGGCGGGGACCACAGATACGCAGTATTTT. Translated, it gives CASSPGQAGTTDTQYF. With the rest looked up from the reference TRBV28 and TRBJ2-3 genes rather than sequenced, the full variable domain is DVKVTQSSRYLVKRTGEKVFLECVQDMDHENMFWYRQDPGLGLRLIYFSYDVKMKEKGDIPEGYSVSREKKERFSLILESASTNQTSMYLCASSPGQAGTTDTQYFGPGTRLTVL.